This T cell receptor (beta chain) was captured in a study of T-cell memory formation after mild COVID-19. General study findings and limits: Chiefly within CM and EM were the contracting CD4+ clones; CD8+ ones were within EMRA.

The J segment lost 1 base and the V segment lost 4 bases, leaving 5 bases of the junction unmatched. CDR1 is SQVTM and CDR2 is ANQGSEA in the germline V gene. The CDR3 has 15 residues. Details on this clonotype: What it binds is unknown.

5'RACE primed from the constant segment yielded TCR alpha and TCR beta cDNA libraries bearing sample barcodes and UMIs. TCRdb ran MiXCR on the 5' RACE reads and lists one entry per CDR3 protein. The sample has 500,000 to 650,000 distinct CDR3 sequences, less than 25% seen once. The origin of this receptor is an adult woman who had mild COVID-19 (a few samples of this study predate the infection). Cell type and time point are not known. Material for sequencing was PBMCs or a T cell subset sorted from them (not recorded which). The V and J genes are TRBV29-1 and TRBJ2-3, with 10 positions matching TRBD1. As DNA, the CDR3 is TGCAGCGTTGTGGGGACAGGGGCCGGCACAGATACGCAGTATTTT. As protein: CSVVGTGAGTDTQYF.